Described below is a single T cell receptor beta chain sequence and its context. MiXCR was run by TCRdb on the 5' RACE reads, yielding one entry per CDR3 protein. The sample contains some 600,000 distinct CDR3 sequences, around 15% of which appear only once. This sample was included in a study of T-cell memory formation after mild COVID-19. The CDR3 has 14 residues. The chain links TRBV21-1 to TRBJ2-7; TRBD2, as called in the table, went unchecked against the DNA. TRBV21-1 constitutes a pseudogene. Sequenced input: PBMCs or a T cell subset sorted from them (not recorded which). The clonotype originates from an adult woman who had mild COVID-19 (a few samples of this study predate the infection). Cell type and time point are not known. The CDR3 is CASSTLGTAEEQYF. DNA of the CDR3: TGTGCCAGCAGCACCCTCGGGACGGCGGAAGAGCAGTACTTC.